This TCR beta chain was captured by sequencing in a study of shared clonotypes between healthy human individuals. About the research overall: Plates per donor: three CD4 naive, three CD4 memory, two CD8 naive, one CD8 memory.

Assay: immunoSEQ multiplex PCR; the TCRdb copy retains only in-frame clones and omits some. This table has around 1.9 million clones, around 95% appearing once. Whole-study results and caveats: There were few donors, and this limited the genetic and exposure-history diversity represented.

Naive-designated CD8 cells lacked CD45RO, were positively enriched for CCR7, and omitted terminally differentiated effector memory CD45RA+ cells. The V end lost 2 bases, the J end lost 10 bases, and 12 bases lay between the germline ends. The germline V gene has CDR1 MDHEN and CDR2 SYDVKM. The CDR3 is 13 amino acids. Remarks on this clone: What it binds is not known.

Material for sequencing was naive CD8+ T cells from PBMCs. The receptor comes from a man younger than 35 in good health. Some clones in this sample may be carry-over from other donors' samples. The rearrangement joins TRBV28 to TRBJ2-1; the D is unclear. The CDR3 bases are TGTGCCAGCAGTTTAGGCGGTAGGAGCGAGCAGTTCTTC. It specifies CASSLGGRSEQFF.